One and the same sample provided the 14 T cell receptor beta chains below, sequenced in a study of T cell responses to AZD1222 COVID-19 vaccine. This table comes from immunoSEQ multiplex PCR, and its TCRdb copy is limited to in-frame clones, with some not included. The sample has about 150,000 clones, approximately 89% seen once. The specimen was peripheral blood, collected on day 0 of AZD1222 vaccination. These receptors were obtained from an adult in good health.

V gene TRBV6-4 combines with J gene TRBJ1-2, with TRBD1 as a possible D gene (6 bases). The length of the CDR3 is 16 residues. Germline V gene sequence: CDR1 MRHNA, CDR2 SNTAGT. Trimming left V 2 bases short and J 6 bases short, with 19 bases between. The CDR3 sequence is CASSDLKRGAPDGYTF. The CDR3 bases are TGTGCCAGCAGTGACCTAAAGCGGGGGGCCCCGGATGGCTACACCTTC.

This chain connects TRBV3-1 (or the pseudogene TRBV3-2) to TRBJ1-2; no definite D call. Per the germline V gene, CDR1 is LGHDT and CDR2 is YNNKEL (reference sequence). Deletions cut 5 bases from V and 7 bases from J, with 8 bases between. This CDR3 has 11 residues. CDR3 DNA sequence: TGTGCCAGCAGCTCTACTTTTGGCTACACCTTC. This codes for CASSSTFGYTF.

The rearrangement uses TRBV28 and TRBJ1-3; D is ambiguous. The CDR3 runs to 15 residues. V was pared by 5 bases and J by 0 bases, with 11 bases between. Germline assignment: CDR1 MDHEN and CDR2 SYDVKM. The CDR3 bases are TGTGCCAGCAGTAACCGACGGGCCTCTGGAAACACCATATATTTT. Translated, it gives CASSNRRASGNTIYF.

The rearrangement uses TRBV6-5 and TRBJ2-2; D not resolved. The CDR3 runs to 13 residues. The germline CDR1 and CDR2 sequences are MNHEY and SVGAGI. V lost 0 bases and J 2 bases, leaving 1 base between the germline ends. This CDR3 is CASSYSNTGELFF. The CDR3 DNA reads TGTGCCAGCAGTTACTCTAACACCGGGGAGCTGTTTTTT.

The CDR3 DNA sequence: TGTGCCAGTAGTATTGGGCGGGAATCCTCGGAGACCCAGTACTTC. Protein sequence: CASSIGRESSETQYF. The V and J genes are TRBV19 and TRBJ2-5; possibly TRBD2 for D (6 bases). The CDR3 length is 15 residues. The V and J ends lost 3 bases and 5 bases respectively, with 16 bases between them. The germline gives CDR1 LNHDA, CDR2 SQIVND (reference sequence).

The rearrangement links TRBV7-2 to TRBJ2-1, with 10 bases matching TRBD1. The junction had 8 bases not matched to a gene; V was cut back by 4 bases and J by 5 bases. This CDR3 spans 16 amino acids. CDR1 is SGHTA, CDR2 FQGNSA, per germline. The CDR3 coding sequence is TGTGCCAGCAGCTGGTCGGGACAGGGGTCCCACAATGAGCAGTTCTTC. Protein sequence: CASSWSGQGSHNEQFF.

The chain links TRBV6-2 or TRBV6-3 to TRBJ1-2, with TRBD1 as a possible D gene (6 bases). CDR1 is MNHEY, CDR2 SVGEGT, per germline. The CDR3 runs to 14 residues. Trimming took 6 bases from V and 5 from J, leaving 16 bases between them. CDR3 DNA: TGTGCCAGCAGCCCCCGGACAGCTTATTATGGCTACACCTTC. Its protein is CASSPRTAYYGYTF.

This clone was picked up one time. The rearrangement links TRBV18 to TRBJ2-5; possibly TRBD2 for D (7 bases). V lost 3 bases and J 4 bases, leaving 15 bases between the germline ends. Germline V gene sequence: CDR1 KGHSH, CDR2 LQKENI. This CDR3 has 15 residues. This CDR3 is CASSPLQGGAETQYF. The CDR3, as DNA: TGTGCCAGCTCACCCCTACAGGGAGGGGCAGAGACCCAGTACTTC. The entire variable domain, with the rest obtained from reference TRBV18 and TRBJ2-5, is as follows: NAGVMQNPRHLVRRRGQEARLRCSPMKGHSHVYWYRQLPEEGLKFMVYLQKENIIDESGMPKERFSAEFPKEGPSILRIQQVVRGDSAAYFCASSPLQGGAETQYFGPGTRLLVL.

This clone was detected only a few times. The J gene is TRBJ2-7, the V gene TRBV7-3; D is unclear. The length of the CDR3 is 14 residues. The V gene's germline CDR1 is SGHTA and CDR2 FQGTGA. Between the trimmed V and J ends, which lost 3 bases and 0 bases, there was a span of 9 bases. The CDR3 is CASSFGPTSYEQYF. In DNA, the CDR3 is TGTGCCAGCAGCTTCGGACCGACCTCCTACGAGCAGTACTTC.

The rearrangement joins TRBV27 to TRBJ1-5; the D gene is possibly TRBD1 (6 bases). The CDR3 runs to 14 residues. From germline, CDR1 is MNHEY and CDR2 SMNVEV (reference sequence). V lost 3 bases and J 1 base, leaving 7 bases between the germline ends. This chain's CDR3 is CASSLGASNQPQHF. CDR3 nucleotides: TGTGCCAGCAGTTTGGGGGCGAGCAATCAGCCCCAGCATTTT.

The chain recombines TRBV4-3 with TRBJ2-3; a weak D match, TRBD2 (6 bases). The CDR3 covers 14 residues. V was pared by 3 bases and J by 6 bases, with 13 bases between. CDR1 and CDR2 from the germline V gene are LGHNA and YSLEER. CDR3 in DNA: TGCGCCAGCAGCCAGGAGGGCGCGGGGGATACGCAGTATTTT. It yields the protein CASSQEGAGDTQYF.

The chain combines TRBV7-9 with TRBJ2-1, with no clear D. Trimming pared 1 base from V and 10 bases from J, leaving 8 bases between. This CDR3 contains 12 residues. The germline CDR1 and CDR2 sequences are SEHNR and FQNEAQ (reference sequence). CDR3 sequence reads: CASSLVSLEQFF. DNA of the CDR3: TGTGCCAGCAGCTTAGTATCCCTGGAGCAGTTCTTC. Full variable domain (outside the CDR3, taken from reference TRBV7-9 and TRBJ2-1): DTGVSQNPRHKITKRGQNVTFRCDPISEHNRLYWYRQTLGQGPEFLTYFQNEAQLEKSRLLSDRFSAERPKGSFSTLEIQRTEQGDSAMYLCASSLVSLEQFFGPGTRLTVL.

The rearrangement links TRBV4-2 to TRBJ1-1; D gene unclear. CDR3 length equals 13 residues. Germline V gives CDR1 LGHNA, CDR2 YNFKEQ. V gave up 2 bases and J gave up 0 bases, with 4 bases separating them. The CDR3 coding sequence is TGTGCCAGCAGCCAATCGGTGAACACTGAAGCTTTCTTT. It translates to CASSQSVNTEAFF.

The J gene is TRBJ2-3, the V gene TRBV11-2; D is ambiguous. Germline CDR1 is SGHAT and CDR2 is FQNNGV. Trimming pared 5 bases from V and 2 bases from J, leaving 17 bases between. The length of the CDR3 is 16 residues. The CDR3 sequence is CASSHATYTYTDTQYF. The CDR3, as DNA: TGTGCCAGCAGCCACGCGACTTATACATACACAGATACGCAGTATTTT.